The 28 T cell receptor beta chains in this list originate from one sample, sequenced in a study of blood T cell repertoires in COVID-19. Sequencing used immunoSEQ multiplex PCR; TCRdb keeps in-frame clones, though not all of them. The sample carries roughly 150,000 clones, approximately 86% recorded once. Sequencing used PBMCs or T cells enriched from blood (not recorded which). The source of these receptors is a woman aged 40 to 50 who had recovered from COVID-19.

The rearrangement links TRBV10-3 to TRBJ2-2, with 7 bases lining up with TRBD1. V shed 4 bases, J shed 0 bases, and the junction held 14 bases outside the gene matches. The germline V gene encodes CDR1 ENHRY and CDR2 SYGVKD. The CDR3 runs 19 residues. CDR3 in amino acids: CAISASLAGDSANTGELFF. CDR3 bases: TGTGCCATCAGTGCCTCTCTTGCCGGGGACAGTGCGAACACCGGGGAGCTGTTTTTT.

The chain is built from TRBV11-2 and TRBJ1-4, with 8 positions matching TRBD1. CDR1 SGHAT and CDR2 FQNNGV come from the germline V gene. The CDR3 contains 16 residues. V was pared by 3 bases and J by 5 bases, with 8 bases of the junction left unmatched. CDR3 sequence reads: CASSFNPGGGNEKLFF. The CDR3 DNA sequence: TGTGCCAGCAGCTTTAACCCAGGGGGCGGAAATGAAAAACTGTTTTTT.

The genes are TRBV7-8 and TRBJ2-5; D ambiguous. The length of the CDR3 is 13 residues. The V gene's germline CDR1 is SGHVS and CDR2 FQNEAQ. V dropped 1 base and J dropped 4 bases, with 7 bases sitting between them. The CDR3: CASSLGARETQYF. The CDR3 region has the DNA TGTGCCAGCAGCTTAGGAGCTAGAGAGACCCAGTACTTC.

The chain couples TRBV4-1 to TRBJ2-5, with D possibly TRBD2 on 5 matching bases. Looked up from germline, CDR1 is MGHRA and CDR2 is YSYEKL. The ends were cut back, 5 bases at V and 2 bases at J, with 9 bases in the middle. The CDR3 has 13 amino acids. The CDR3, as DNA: TGCGCCAGCAGCGCGGACTCTCAAGAGACCCAGTACTTC. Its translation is CASSADSQETQYF.

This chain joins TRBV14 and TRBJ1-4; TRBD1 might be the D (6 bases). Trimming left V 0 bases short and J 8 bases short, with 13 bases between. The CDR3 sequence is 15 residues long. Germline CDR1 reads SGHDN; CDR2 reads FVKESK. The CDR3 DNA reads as TGTGCCAGCAGCCAAGAGGGCCAGGGGAACGAAAAACTGTTTTTT. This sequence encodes CASSQEGQGNEKLFF.

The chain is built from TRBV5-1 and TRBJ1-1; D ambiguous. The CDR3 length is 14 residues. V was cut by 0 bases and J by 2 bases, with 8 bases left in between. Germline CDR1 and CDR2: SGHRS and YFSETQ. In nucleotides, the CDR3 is TGCGCCAGCAGCTTGGGTTCAGTCAACACTGAAGCTTTCTTT. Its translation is CASSLGSVNTEAFF.

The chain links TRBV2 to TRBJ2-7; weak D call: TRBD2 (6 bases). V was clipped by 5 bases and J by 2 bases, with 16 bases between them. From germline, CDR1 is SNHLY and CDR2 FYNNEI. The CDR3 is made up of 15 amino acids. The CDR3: CASSLTGTVTYEQYF. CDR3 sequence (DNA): TGTGCCAGCAGTCTCACCGGGACTGTGACCTACGAGCAGTACTTC.

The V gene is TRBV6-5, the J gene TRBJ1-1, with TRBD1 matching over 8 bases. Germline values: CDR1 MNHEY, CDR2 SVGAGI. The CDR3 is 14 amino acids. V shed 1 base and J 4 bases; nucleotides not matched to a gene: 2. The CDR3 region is CASSYLTGGTEAFF. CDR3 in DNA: TGTGCCAGCAGTTACTTAACAGGGGGCACTGAAGCTTTCTTT.

The chain's CDR3 is CASSIFDRDYGYTF. The CDR3 nucleotides read TGTGCCAGCAGCATCTTTGACAGGGACTATGGCTACACCTTC. The chain combines TRBV5-6 with TRBJ1-2; 7 bases match TRBD1. Trimming took 4 bases from V and 3 from J; bases not matched to a gene: 6. CDR1 SGHDT and CDR2 YYEEEE come from the germline V gene. CDR3 length: 14 residues.

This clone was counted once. The CDR3 loop reads CASSYGDRDGYTF. The CDR3 DNA reads as TGTGCCAGCAGTTACGGGGACAGGGATGGCTACACCTTC. The rearrangement joins TRBV6-5 to TRBJ1-2, with 9 positions matching TRBD1. This CDR3 is 13 amino acids long. V was pared by 2 bases and J by 6 bases, with 1 base of the junction left unmatched. CDR1 and CDR2 from the germline V gene are MNHEY and SVGAGI.

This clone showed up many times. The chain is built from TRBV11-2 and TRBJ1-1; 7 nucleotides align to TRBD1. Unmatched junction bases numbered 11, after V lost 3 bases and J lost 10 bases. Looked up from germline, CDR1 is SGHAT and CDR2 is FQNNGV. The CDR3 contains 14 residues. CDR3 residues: CASSFVGQARRAFF. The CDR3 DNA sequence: TGTGCCAGCAGCTTTGTAGGACAGGCAAGGCGAGCTTTCTTT.

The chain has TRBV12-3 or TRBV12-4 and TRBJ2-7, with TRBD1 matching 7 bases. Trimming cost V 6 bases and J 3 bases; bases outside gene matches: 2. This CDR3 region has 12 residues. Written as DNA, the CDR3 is TGTGCCAGCAGCTCAGGGGGCTACGAGCAGTACTTC. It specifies CASSSGGYEQYF.

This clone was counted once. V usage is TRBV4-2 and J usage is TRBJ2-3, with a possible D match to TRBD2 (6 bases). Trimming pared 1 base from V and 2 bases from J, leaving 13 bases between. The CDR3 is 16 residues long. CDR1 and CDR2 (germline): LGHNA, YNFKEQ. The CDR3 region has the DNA TGTGCCAGCAGCCAAGCTTCGGGAGAACCCACAGATACGCAGTATTTT. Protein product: CASSQASGEPTDTQYF.

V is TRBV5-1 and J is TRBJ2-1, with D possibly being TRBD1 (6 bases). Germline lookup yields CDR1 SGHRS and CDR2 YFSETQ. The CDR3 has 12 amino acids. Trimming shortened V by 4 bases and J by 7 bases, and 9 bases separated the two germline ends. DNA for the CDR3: TGCGCCAGCAGCCTACAGGGAAATGAGCAGTTCTTC. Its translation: CASSLQGNEQFF.

CDR3 DNA: TGTGCCAGCAGCTTGATTATAGGACAGGGGGTTTCACCCCTCCACTTT. The encoded protein is CASSLIIGQGVSPLHF. V is TRBV7-2 and J is TRBJ1-6, with 10 bases aligning to TRBD1. The CDR3 covers 16 residues. CDR1 is SGHTA and CDR2 is FQGNSA in the germline V gene. V lost 3 bases, J lost 9 bases, and 8 bases stayed unmatched.

CDR3 region: CASSENPTGPYEQYF. Written as DNA, the CDR3 is TGTGCCAGCAGCGAGAATCCGACAGGACCCTACGAGCAGTACTTC. The J gene is TRBJ2-7, the V gene TRBV9, with D maybe TRBD1 (6 bases). The V gene's germline CDR1 is SGDLS and CDR2 YYNGEE. The ends were cut back, 3 bases at V and 2 bases at J, with 15 bases in the middle. CDR3 length equals 15 residues.

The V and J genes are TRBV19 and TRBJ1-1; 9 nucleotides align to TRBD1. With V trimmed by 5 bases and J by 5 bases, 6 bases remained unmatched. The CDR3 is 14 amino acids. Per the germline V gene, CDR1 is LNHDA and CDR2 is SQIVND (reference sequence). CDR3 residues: CASSLGQGQTEAFF. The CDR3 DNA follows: TGTGCCAGTAGTCTGGGACAGGGACAGACTGAAGCTTTCTTT.

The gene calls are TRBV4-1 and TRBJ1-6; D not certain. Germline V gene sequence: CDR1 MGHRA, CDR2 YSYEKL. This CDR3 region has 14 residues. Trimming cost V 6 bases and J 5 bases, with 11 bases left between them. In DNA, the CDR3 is TGCGCCAGCAGTCTCGGGTTTAATAATTCACCCCTCCACTTT. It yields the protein CASSLGFNNSPLHF.

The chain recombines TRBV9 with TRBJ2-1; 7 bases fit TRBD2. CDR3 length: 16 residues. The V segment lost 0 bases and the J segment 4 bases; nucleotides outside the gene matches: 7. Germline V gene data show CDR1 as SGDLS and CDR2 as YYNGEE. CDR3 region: CASSVEGRGNYNEQFF. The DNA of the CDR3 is TGTGCCAGCAGCGTAGAAGGGCGGGGGAATTACAATGAGCAGTTCTTC.

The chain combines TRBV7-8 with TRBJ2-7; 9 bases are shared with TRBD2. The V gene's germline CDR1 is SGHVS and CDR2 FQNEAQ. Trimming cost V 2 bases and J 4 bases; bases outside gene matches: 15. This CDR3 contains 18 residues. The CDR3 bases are TGTGCCAGCAGCTTACGATACCTGACTAGCGGAGGGATATACGAGCAGTACTTC. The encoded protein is CASSLRYLTSGGIYEQYF.

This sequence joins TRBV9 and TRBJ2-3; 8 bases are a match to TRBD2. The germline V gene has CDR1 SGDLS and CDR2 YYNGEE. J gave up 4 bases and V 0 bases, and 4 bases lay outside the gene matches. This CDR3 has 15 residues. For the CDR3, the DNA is TGTGCCAGCAGCGTAGCGGGGGGGCCTGCAGATACGCAGTATTTT. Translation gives CASSVAGGPADTQYF.

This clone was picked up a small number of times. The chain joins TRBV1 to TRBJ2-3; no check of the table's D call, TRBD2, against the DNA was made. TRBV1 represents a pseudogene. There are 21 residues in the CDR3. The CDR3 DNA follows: TGCACCAGCAGCCAAGATTCTACTAGCGGGAGGGCCTGGGAGTTCACAGATACGCAGTATTTT. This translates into CTSSQDSTSGRAWEFTDTQYF.

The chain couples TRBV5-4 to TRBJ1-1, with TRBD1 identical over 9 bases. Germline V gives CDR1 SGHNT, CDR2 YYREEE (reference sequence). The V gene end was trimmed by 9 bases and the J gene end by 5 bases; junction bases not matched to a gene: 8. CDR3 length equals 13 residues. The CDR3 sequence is CATSQGAQTEAFF. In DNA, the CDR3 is TGTGCCACCTCACAGGGGGCCCAAACTGAAGCTTTCTTT. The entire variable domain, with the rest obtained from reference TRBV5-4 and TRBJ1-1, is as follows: ETGVTQSPTHLIKTRGQQVTLRCSSQSGHNTVSWYQQALGQGPQFIFQYYREEENGRGNFPPRFSGLQFPNYSSELNVNALELDDSALYLCATSQGAQTEAFFGQGTRLTVV.

CDR3 sequence (DNA): TGTGCCAGCAGTTTCGGACAGGGGGAAGCCTATGGCTACACCTTC. Amino acids: CASSFGQGEAYGYTF. The chain has TRBV6-5 and TRBJ1-2; 10 bases fit TRBD1. The length of the CDR3 is 15 residues. V shed 4 bases, J shed 4 bases, and the junction held 6 bases outside the gene matches. Germline CDR1 reads MNHEY; CDR2 reads SVGAGI.

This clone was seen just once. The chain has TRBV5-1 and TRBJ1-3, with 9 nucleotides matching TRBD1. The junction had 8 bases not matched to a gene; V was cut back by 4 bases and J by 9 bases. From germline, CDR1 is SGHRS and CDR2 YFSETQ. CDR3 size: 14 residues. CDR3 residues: CASSPGQGEATIYF. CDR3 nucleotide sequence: TGCGCCAGCAGCCCGGGACAGGGTGAGGCCACCATATATTTT. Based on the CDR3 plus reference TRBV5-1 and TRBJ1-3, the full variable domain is KAGVTQTPRYLIKTRGQQVTLSCSPISGHRSVSWYQQTPGQGLQFLFEYFSETQRNKGNFPGRFSGRQFSNSRSEMNVSTLELGDSALYLCASSPGQGEATIYFGEGSWLTVV.

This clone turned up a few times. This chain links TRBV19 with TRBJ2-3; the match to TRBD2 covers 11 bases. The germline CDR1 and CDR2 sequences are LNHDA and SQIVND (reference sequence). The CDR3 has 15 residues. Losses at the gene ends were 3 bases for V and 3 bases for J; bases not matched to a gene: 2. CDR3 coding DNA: TGTGCCAGTAGTATTTCTAGCGGGGGGACAGATACGCAGTATTTT. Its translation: CASSISSGGTDTQYF.

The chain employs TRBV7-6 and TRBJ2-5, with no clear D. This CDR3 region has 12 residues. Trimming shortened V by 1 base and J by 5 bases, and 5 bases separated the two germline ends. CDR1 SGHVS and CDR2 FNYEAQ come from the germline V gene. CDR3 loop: CASSLGVETQYF. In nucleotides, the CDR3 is TGTGCCAGCAGCTTAGGAGTGGAGACCCAGTACTTC.

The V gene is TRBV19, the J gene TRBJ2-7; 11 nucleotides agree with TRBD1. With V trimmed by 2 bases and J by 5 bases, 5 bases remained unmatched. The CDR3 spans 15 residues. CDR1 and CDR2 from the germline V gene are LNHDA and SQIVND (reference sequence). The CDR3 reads CASSIIGQGAHEQYF. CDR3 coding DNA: TGTGCCAGTAGTATAATTGGACAGGGGGCCCACGAGCAGTACTTC.